This record concerns one TCR beta chain sequence. The data are from a study of T-cell reconstitution after alpha-beta-depleted transplantation in children. Unique molecular identifiers were incorporated into the prepared TCRbeta library. Each CDR3 protein is one row after TCRdb ran MiXCR on the PCR reads. The table has almost 400,000 distinct CDR3 sequences, roughly 21% seen once. V dropped 3 bases and J dropped 3 bases, with 18 bases sitting between them. The germline V gene has CDR1 SGHVS and CDR2 FNYEAQ. This CDR3 is 16 amino acids long. The sequence came from a human donor who donated a stem cell graft to a child with acute myeloid leukemia. The genes are TRBV7-6 and TRBJ2-7; tentatively, D is TRBD2 (7 bases). The sample consisted of PBMCs from the stem cell graft donor, taken from the stem cell graft. The CDR3 nucleotides are TGTGCCAGCAGCTTCGATAGGGGGGGCGCCGACTACGAGCAGTACTTC. Protein product: CASSFDRGGADYEQYF.